This T cell receptor beta chain appears in the sequencing data of a study of blood T cell repertoires in COVID-19. The CDR3 is made up of 19 amino acids. The ends were cut back, 2 bases at V and 1 base at J, with 20 bases in the middle. Germline CDR1 is MDHEN and CDR2 is SYDVKM. Clones were read by immunoSEQ multiplex PCR, and TCRdb kept only the in-frame ones, dropping some. The sample lists 150,000 to 200,000 clones, about 93% seen once, with 3.5% to 5% in the top ten. The chain employs TRBV28 and TRBJ1-4; the D gene is possibly TRBD1 (5 bases). The sequenced sample was peripheral blood. The TCR comes from a woman aged 50 to 60 with acute or convalescent COVID-19. The CDR3 bases are TGTGCCAGCAGTTTAGCGGGGGGGTTTACGGGGCTAACTAATGAAAAACTGTTTTTT. This sequence encodes CASSLAGGFTGLTNEKLFF.